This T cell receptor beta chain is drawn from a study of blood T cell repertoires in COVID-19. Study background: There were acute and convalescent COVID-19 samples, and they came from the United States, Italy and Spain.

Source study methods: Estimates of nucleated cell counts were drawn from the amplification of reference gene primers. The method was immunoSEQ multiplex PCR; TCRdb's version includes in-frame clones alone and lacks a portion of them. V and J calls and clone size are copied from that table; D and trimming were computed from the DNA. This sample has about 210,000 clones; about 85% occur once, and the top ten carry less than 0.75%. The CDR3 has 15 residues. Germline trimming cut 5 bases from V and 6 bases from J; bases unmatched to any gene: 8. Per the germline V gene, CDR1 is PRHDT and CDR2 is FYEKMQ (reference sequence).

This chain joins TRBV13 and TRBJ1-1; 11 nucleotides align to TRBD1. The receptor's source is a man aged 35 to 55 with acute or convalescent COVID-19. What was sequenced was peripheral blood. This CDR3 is CASSGQGARFSEAFF. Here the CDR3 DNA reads TGTGCCAGCAGCGGACAGGGGGCCCGGTTCTCTGAAGCTTTCTTT.